Each of the 8 T cell receptor beta chains below was sequenced from the same sample in a study of Ad26.COV2.S vaccination and SARS-CoV-2 variants. Indicated treatment: roughly 20 received Ad26.COV2.S at low or high dose, single or two shots; several received placebo; per-sample allocation not given. Sampling was done on day 63 after the first vaccine or placebo injection. Profiling relied on immunoSEQ multiplex PCR, and the TCRdb table lists in-frame clones only, not all of them. The data contain around 340,000 clones, around 90% of them singletons. Sequenced here: peripheral blood, sampled in a trial of Ad26.COV2.S vaccine versus placebo. The receptors stem from a person between 18 and 65 years old who received the Ad26.COV2.S COVID-19 vaccine or a placebo.

The rearrangement joins TRBV2 to TRBJ1-5; possibly TRBD1 for D (5 bases). The germline V gene has CDR1 SNHLY and CDR2 FYNNEI. Trimming pared 4 bases from V and 6 bases from J, leaving 10 bases between. The CDR3 runs to 13 residues. The CDR3: CASSVTGAQPQHF. The CDR3, as DNA: TGTGCCAGCAGTGTAACCGGGGCTCAGCCCCAGCATTTT.

The rearrangement joins TRBV7-3 to TRBJ2-1; D gene ambiguous. V was clipped by 5 bases and J by 0 bases, with 14 bases between them. From germline, CDR1 is SGHTA and CDR2 FQGTGA. This CDR3 is 16 amino acids long. The CDR3 DNA reads TGTGCCAGCAGCCTACTGGGCGGTAGCTCCTACAATGAGCAGTTCTTC. Protein product: CASSLLGGSSYNEQFF.

The rearrangement joins TRBV6-5 to TRBJ2-7; 8 nucleotides line up with TRBD1. Unmatched junction bases numbered 4, after V lost 3 bases and J lost 6 bases. The CDR3 runs 13 residues. CDR1 MNHEY and CDR2 SVGAGI come from the germline V gene. The CDR3 sequence is CASSYRDRGEQYF. In nucleotides, the CDR3 is TGTGCCAGCAGTTATCGCGACAGGGGCGAGCAGTACTTC.

The chain carries TRBV5-3 and TRBJ2-4; possibly TRBD1 or TRBD2 for D (6 bases each). TRBV5-3 is reported as an ORF; its role is uncertain. The CDR3 loop spans 17 amino acids. V was trimmed by 0 bases and J by 5 bases, leaving 18 bases between them. CDR3 in amino acids: CARSLESGGWTENIQYF. The CDR3 DNA follows: TGTGCCAGAAGCTTGGAGTCCGGGGGCTGGACGGAAAACATTCAGTACTTC.

This clone has only one observation. The J gene is TRBJ1-1, the V gene TRBV5-1; D is unresolved. The length of the CDR3 is 13 residues. Germline V gives CDR1 SGHRS, CDR2 YFSETQ. Trimming removed 0 bases from V and 0 bases from J, with 3 bases in between. CDR3 amino acids: CASSLALNTEAFF. Written as DNA, the CDR3 is TGCGCCAGCAGCTTGGCGCTGAACACTGAAGCTTTCTTT.

V is TRBV27 and J is TRBJ2-7, with TRBD2 as a possible D gene (6 bases). The CDR3 loop spans 16 amino acids. Trimming removed 0 bases from V and 1 base from J, with 13 bases in between. Germline V gene sequence: CDR1 MNHEY, CDR2 SMNVEV (reference sequence). DNA of the CDR3: TGTGCCAGCAGTTTATCGGTGGGACTGAATTCCTACGAGCAGTACTTC. Translating gives CASSLSVGLNSYEQYF.

The chain couples TRBV28 to TRBJ1-4, with D perhaps matching TRBD1 (6 bases). The CDR3 sequence is 15 residues long. From germline, CDR1 is MDHEN and CDR2 SYDVKM. The V and J ends lost 5 bases and 3 bases respectively, with 13 bases between them. In nucleotides, the CDR3 is TGTGCCAGCAGTCTCTACAGGGCCGCTAATGAAAAACTGTTTTTT. The encoded protein is CASSLYRAANEKLFF.

The V call is TRBV19, the J call TRBJ2-1; TRBD2 is a possible D gene (7 bases). The CDR3 length is 17 residues. The V end lost 4 bases, the J end lost 2 bases, and 18 bases lay between the germline ends. Germline V CDR1 and CDR2: LNHDA, SQIVND (reference sequence). The CDR3 region is CASSTHLEGGAYNEQFF. The CDR3, as DNA: TGTGCCAGTAGTACCCACCTCGAGGGGGGGGCCTACAATGAGCAGTTCTTC.